Listed below are T cell receptor beta chains from one sample, sequenced in a study of blood T cell repertoires in COVID-19. Profiling relied on immunoSEQ multiplex PCR, and the TCRdb table lists in-frame clones only, not all of them. The table includes under 200,000 clones, 83% detected once. The sample was peripheral blood. Receptors were obtained from a woman aged 40 to 50 with acute or convalescent COVID-19. Each CDR3 is given with its conserved first and last residue. Fields, in order: D gene, J gene, V gene, CDR3 DNA, CDR3 protein. The D gene is left open where the match is weak.

>TRBD1|TRBJ2-1|TRBV2
TGTGCCAGCAGGGAGGGACAGGGCTCCAATGAGCAGTTCTTC
CASREGQGSNEQFF
>.|TRBJ1-5|TRBV3-1/TRBV3-2
TGTGCCAGCAGCCAAGGTCGGGGGGCTAGTCAGCCCCAGCATTTT
CASSQGRGASQPQHF
>TRBD1|TRBJ1-4|TRBV28
TGTGCCAGCAGTTTATCCGGGACAGGGAGGGAAAAACTGTTTTTT
CASSLSGTGREKLFF
>.|TRBJ2-1|TRBV9
TGTGCCAGCAGCAATTTGGGGAGCTCCTACAATGAGCAGTTCTTC
CASSNLGSSYNEQFF
>.|TRBJ2-1|TRBV6-5
TGTGCCAGCAGTTACTCCCTGAGCGCTGGCTACAATGAGCAGTTCTTC
CASSYSLSAGYNEQFF
>TRBD1|TRBJ2-7|TRBV10-1
TGCGCCAGCAGTGAGACCCGGGACAGTTCCTACGAGCAGTACTTC
CASSETRDSSYEQYF
>.|TRBJ2-1|TRBV11-2
TGTGCCAGCAGCTCTGAGGCGGCGGGAAAGATCTACAATGAGCAGTTCTTC
CASSSEAAGKIYNEQFF
>.|TRBJ1-2|TRBV24-1
TGTGCCACCTCCATGGGAGTTCGTGGCTACACCTTC
CATSMGVRGYTF
>.|TRBJ1-1|TRBV11-2
TGTGCCAGCAGCTGGGGACAGAACACTGAAGCTTTCTTT
CASSWGQNTEAFF
>TRBD1|TRBJ1-2|TRBV5-5
TGTGCCAGCAGATTTGGACAGGAGAGGGGGTATGGCTACACCTTC
CASRFGQERGYGYTF
>.|TRBJ1-1|TRBV5-4
TGTGCCAGCTCAGGCAACACTGAAGCTTTCTTT
CASSGNTEAFF